The rows below give T cell receptor delta chains drawn from one sample of a study of gamma-delta chains in newborns, infants, children. TCRdb made new clone calls on the reads using CATT. Of a few thousand delta-chain clones in the sample, 38% are singletons; the top ten hold approximately 15%. The specimen was blood. The receptor set was obtained from a child who received the measles vaccine. Both conserved end residues are part of each CDR3. Fields, in order: D gene, V gene, J gene, clone size, CDR3 DNA, CDR3 protein. D genes are given only for firm matches. Where a row states a size, it is once, few, many or the class of an expanded clone; other rows omit it.

>TRDD2|TRDV1|TRDJ1|medium-sized
TGTGCTCTTGGGGAATGGCTAGCTTCCTACGAGGATACAACCGATAAACTCATCTTT
CALGEWLASYEDTTDKLIF
>NA|TRDV2|TRDJ3|few
TGTGCCTGTGACACCGCGGGGGTTACCTCCTGGGACACCCGACAGATGTTTTTC
CACDTAGVTSWDTRQMFF
>TRDD3|TRDV2|TRDJ1|NA
TGTGCCTGTGACACTTTACTGGGGGACACCGATAAACTCATCTTT
CACDTLLGDTDKLIF
>NA|TRAV29/DV5|TRDJ1|few
TGTGCAGCAAGCGCTGGGACTGTGCTTGATTGGGGCCACTACACCGATAAACTCATCTTT
CAASAGTVLDWGHYTDKLIF
>TRDD3|TRDV1|TRDJ1|NA
TGTGCTCTTGGAAAATTACCCCCTTACTGGGGGAGAGGGTACACCGATAAACTCATCTTT
CALGKLPPYWGRGYTDKLIF
>TRDD3|TRDV2|TRDJ3|NA
TGTGCCTGTGACACCGCTTACTGGGGGATCAGCTCCTGGGACACCCGACAGATGTTTTTC
CACDTAYWGISSWDTRQMFF
>TRDD3|TRDV3|TRDJ1|few
TGTGCCTTCGGGGAGGACTTCCCTGGGGGACCCTACACCGATAAACTCATCTTT
CAFGEDFPGGPYTDKLIF
>TRDD3|TRDV3|TRDJ1|NA
TGTGCCTCTACCTGGGGGATACTCACCGATAAACTCATCTTT
CASTWGILTDKLIF
>NA|TRDV1|TRDJ2|NA
TGTGCTCTTGGGGAAACCTCCCACTCCGCCGGTTCCAAGGGGGTTTACCTATCTTTGACAGCACAACTCTTCTTT
CALGETSHSAGSKGVYLSLTAQLFF
>TRDD3|TRDV2|TRDJ1|few
TGTGCCTGTGACCTCTTACTGGGGGGGATTCTCATCTTT
CACDLLLGGILIF
>TRDD3|TRDV2|TRDJ3|few
TGTGCCTGTGACACTGTCGCTGGGGGAGACAGCTCCTGGGACACCCGACAGATGTTTTTC
CACDTVAGGDSSWDTRQMFF
>TRDD3|TRDV1|TRDJ1|few
TGTGCTCTTGGGGACGTCCCTTCCTTCCAATCTCTTGGGGGATACGCGTACACCGATAAACTCATCTTT
CALGDVPSFQSLGGYAYTDKLIF
>TRDD3|TRDV1|TRDJ1|NA
TGTGCTCTTGGGGACCAGTCCTTTGACTGGGGGATTGCCCACACCGATAAACTCATCTTT
CALGDQSFDWGIAHTDKLIF
>TRDD3|TRDV2|TRDJ1|NA
TGTGCCTGTGACACCCTTGTACTGGGGGATACTTCGTACACCGATAAACTCATCTTT
CACDTLVLGDTSYTDKLIF
>NA|TRDV1|TRDJ1|NA
TGTGCTCTTGGGGATGGGCACTTCCTACCGGGGATACGCGGGTGCACGCTCACCGATAAACTCATCTTT
CALGDGHFLPGIRGCTLTDKLIF
>TRDD3|TRDV1|TRDJ1|NA
TGTGCTCTTGGGGAATCCTTAATCCCTGGGGGATACCTAAACACCGATAAACTCATCTTT
CALGESLIPGGYLNTDKLIF
>NA|TRDV1|TRDJ1|NA
TGTGCTCTTGGGGAACTGATTAAGGGTGCGCGCAAAGGCACCGATAAACTCATCTTT
CALGELIKGARKGTDKLIF
>TRDD3|TRDV1|TRDJ1|NA
TGTGCTCTTGGGGAACTTGCCCGGGTGGGGGATCCCTACACCGATAAACTCATCTTT
CALGELARVGDPYTDKLIF
>NA|TRDV3|TRDJ1|medium-sized
TGTGCCTTTTCGACCCCGACCCAGCCATTCTATTCGAGCACCGATAAACTCATCTTT
CAFSTPTQPFYSSTDKLIF
>NA|TRDV1|TRDJ1|NA
TGTGCTCTTGGGGAAATCGGGGGGACCCCACAAACCGATAAACTCATCTTT
CALGEIGGTPQTDKLIF
>TRDD3|TRDV2|TRDJ3|NA
TGTGCCTGTGACTTCGGGTGGGGGATACCTACCTCCTGGGACACCCGACAGATGTTTTTC
CACDFGWGIPTSWDTRQMFF
>TRDD3|TRDV1|TRDJ1|NA
TGTGCTCTTGGGGGACACCACCTTCCGCAGAACTGGGGGATACGAGAGGAGGATGATAAACTCATCTTT
CALGGHHLPQNWGIREEDDKLIF
>NA|TRDV1|TRDJ1|few
TGTGCTCTTGGGGTATACAAATTCCTACTGGGTCACTGGGACACCGATAAACTCATCTTT
CALGVYKFLLGHWDTDKLIF
>NA|TRDV1|TRDJ1|NA
TGTGCTCTTGGGGACTTTTATTTTCCTACGCTGGGGGACCTCATCCCCACCGATAAACTCATCTTT
CALGDFYFPTLGDLIPTDKLIF
>TRDD3|TRDV1|TRDJ1|NA
TGTGCTCTTGGGGAATTATTTTGGTACGAGCCCTGGGGGATACAAGGGACCGATAAACTCATCTTT
CALGELFWYEPWGIQGTDKLIF
>TRDD3|TRDV1|TRDJ1|NA
TGTGCTCTTGGGGGTCCTACGCTTTACTGGGGGATACGGACGTACACCGATAAACTCATCTTT
CALGGPTLYWGIRTYTDKLIF
>NA|TRDV1|TRDJ1|NA
TGTGCTCTTGGGGATTTCCGACCGGGTACTGGGAACGATAAACTCATCTTT
CALGDFRPGTGNDKLIF
>TRDD3|TRDV1|TRDJ1|few
TGTGCTCTTGGGGAATTAGGCATCGAGCCTAGAGCTGGGGGATACGCAAATAAACTCATCTTT
CALGELGIEPRAGGYANKLIF
>NA|TRDV2|TRDJ2|once
TGTGCCTGTGACACCGGGGGGGGATTGACAGCACAACTCTTCTTT
CACDTGGGLTAQLFF
>TRDD3|TRDV1|TRDJ1|NA
TGTGCTCTTGGGGTGCGCGGTCTTCCTGCCCTCCCTTCCTACCAGGGTTTACTGGGGGATAGACTCATCTTT
CALGVRGLPALPSYQGLLGDRLIF
>TRDD3|TRDV1|TRDJ1|NA
TGTGCTCTTGAGATGGGTACCTACCGCTCTTTACTGGGGGAGAGGTACACCGATAAACTCATCTTT
CALEMGTYRSLLGERYTDKLIF
>NA|TRDV1|TRDJ1|NA
TGTGCTCTTGGGGAACCGCATCCCGTTCAAACCGATAAACTCATCTTT
CALGEPHPVQTDKLIF
>NA|TRDV3|TRDJ1|few
TGTGCCTTTTTTGAGCTTCTACGAGTAACAGTTCCTTCGTACACCGATAAACTCATCTTT
CAFFELLRVTVPSYTDKLIF
>TRDD3|TRDV1|TRDJ1|large
TGTGCTCTTGGGGACCTTTCCTATCCCTTCCACTGGGGGATACGCAGTACCGATAAACTCATCTTT
CALGDLSYPFHWGIRSTDKLIF
>TRDD3|TRDV1|TRDJ1|few
TGTGCTCTTGGGGAACGCGGCGTACTGGGGGATTGGTGGTACACCGATAAACTCATCTTT
CALGERGVLGDWWYTDKLIF
>TRDD3|TRDV1|TRDJ1|few
TGTGCTCTTGGGAAACCCCTTCCTATACCGGACTGGGGGATATGGAGCGATAAACTCATCTTT
CALGKPLPIPDWGIWSDKLIF
>TRDD3|TRDV3|TRDJ1|medium-sized
TGTGCCTTCCACTGCGGGTACTGGGGGATACAGTCCGATAAACTCATCTTT
CAFHCGYWGIQSDKLIF
>TRDD3|TRDV1|TRDJ1|NA
TGTGCTCTTGGGGAACTTAAAGGCCGTAGGCCCCACTGGGGGACCACCGATAAACTCATCTTT
CALGELKGRRPHWGTTDKLIF
>NA|TRAV29/DV5|TRDJ1|NA
NA
CSVLLCSKGPSCLLGTLRLYTDKLIF
>TRDD3|TRDV1|TRDJ1|NA
TGTGCTCTTGGGGAAGGCCCGCCTTCCCGCCGGCGGATTTGGGGGATACGCGTATCCACCGATAAACTCATCTTT
CALGEGPPSRRRIWGIRVSTDKLIF